The 5 T cell receptor beta chains in this list originate from one sample, sequenced in a study of blood T cell repertoires in COVID-19. Assay: immunoSEQ multiplex PCR; the TCRdb copy retains only in-frame clones and omits some. The table lists roughly 180,000 clones, approximately 81% of them singletons, with under 6% in the top ten. Sequencing was carried out using peripheral blood. The source of these receptors is a woman between 50 and 59 years old with COVID-19, enrolled during active disease.

The rearrangement uses TRBV2 and TRBJ1-1; 7 positions match TRBD1. CDR3 length: 13 residues. Germline V gene sequence: CDR1 SNHLY, CDR2 FYNNEI. With 4 bases clipped from V and 7 bases from J, the junction kept 6 bases outside the gene matches. The CDR3 reads CASSGQGVDEAFF. Written as DNA, the CDR3 is TGTGCCAGCAGTGGGCAGGGGGTTGATGAAGCTTTCTTT. The whole variable domain, remainder taken from reference TRBV2 and TRBJ1-1, is EPEVTQTPSHQVTQMGQEVILRCVPISNHLYFYWYRQILGQKVEFLVSFYNNEISEKSEIFDDQFSVERPDGSNFTLKIRSTKLEDSAMYFCASSGQGVDEAFFGQGTRLTVV.

V gene TRBV2 combines with J gene TRBJ2-5; D is perhaps TRBD1 (8 bases). Germline assignment: CDR1 SNHLY and CDR2 FYNNEI. This CDR3 has 14 amino acids. V was trimmed by 6 bases and J by 4 bases, leaving 15 bases between them. The CDR3: CASSDRGGAETQYF. The CDR3 DNA reads as TGTGCCAGCAGCGACAGGGGAGGGGCAGAGACCCAGTACTTC.

The chain is built from TRBV27 and TRBJ2-7; the D gene is possibly TRBD1 (5 bases). V lost 0 bases, J lost 7 bases, and 13 bases lay in between. Germline loops: CDR1 MNHEY, CDR2 SMNVEV (reference sequence). The CDR3 is made up of 14 amino acids. CDR3 nucleotides: TGTGCCAGCAGTTTATCGATAGGGGTTCGTGAGCAGTACTTC. This encodes CASSLSIGVREQYF.

J is TRBJ2-2 and V is TRBV5-1; TRBD2 aligns across 7 bases. With V trimmed by 9 bases and J by 4 bases, 9 bases remained unmatched. This CDR3 comprises 14 residues. The germline CDR1 and CDR2 sequences are SGHRS and YFSETQ. The CDR3 protein is CATRGDIVTGELFF. DNA of the CDR3: TGCGCCACCCGGGGGGATATTGTCACCGGGGAGCTGTTTTTT.

The chain uses TRBV7-3 and TRBJ1-1, with D perhaps matching TRBD1 (6 bases). The V and J ends lost 5 bases and 3 bases respectively, with 13 bases between them. The germline V gene encodes CDR1 SGHTA and CDR2 FQGTGA. There are 14 residues in the CDR3. CDR3 DNA sequence: TGTGCCAGCAGCCGACGGGGGGGCGACACTGAAGCTTTCTTT. Protein product: CASSRRGGDTEAFF.